The T cell receptor beta chain described here comes from a study of T cell responses to AZD1222 COVID-19 vaccine. General observations from the study: Of spike-specific TCRs, nearly half reportedly target regions left unmutated in variants. Only a handful of AZD1222 recipients, more than five in all, had baseline seropositivity. Repertoire sampling occurred only after the peak T cell response.

The protocol was immunoSEQ multiplex PCR, while the TCRdb copy is restricted to in-frame clones and leaves out a portion. The table includes about 150,000 clones, over 70% detected once. About this clone itself: Its antigen is unidentified.

The germline V gene has CDR1 MNHEY and CDR2 SVGEGT. This CDR3 comprises 15 residues. The J segment lost 9 bases and the V segment lost 2 bases, leaving 4 bases of the junction unmatched. Pooling of second doses given at about 4 or about 12 weeks was done. This rearrangement joins TRBV6-2 or TRBV6-3 to TRBJ2-1; 13 bases map to TRBD2. The sample consisted of peripheral blood, taken 28 days after the second AZD1222 dose. This clonotype was obtained from an adult who received the AZD1222 COVID-19 vaccine. CDR3 in DNA: TGTGCCAGCAGTTACGGACTAGCGGGAGTTGGTGAGCAGTTCTTC. Amino acid sequence: CASSYGLAGVGEQFF.